The present entry profiles one TCR beta chain with its context. The antigen is undetermined. V lost 2 bases to trimming and J lost 4 bases; unmatched junction nucleotides: 4. Germline-derived CDR1 and CDR2 are DFQATT and SNEGSKA (reference sequence). This CDR3 comprises 14 residues. The sample originates from a study of response to subunit inactivated influenza vaccine. Study conclusions and caveats: A suggestion made by the authors is that each seasonal influenza vaccination recruits few new T cells.

TCRdb re-derived calls from the RT-PCR reads in MiXCR, one entry per CDR3 protein. Of 500,000 to 600,000 distinct CDR3 sequences listed, 12% were seen once; the top ten hold roughly 10%. This chain joins TRBV20-1 and TRBJ2-1; TRBD2 matches 8 bases. The sample was PBMCs from blood, taken on the day of vaccination. The sequence came from a man over 45 who received an inactivated influenza vaccine. This chain's CDR3 is CSARSGSGYNEQFF. The CDR3 DNA sequence: TGCAGTGCTAGAAGCGGGAGTGGGTACAATGAGCAGTTCTTC.